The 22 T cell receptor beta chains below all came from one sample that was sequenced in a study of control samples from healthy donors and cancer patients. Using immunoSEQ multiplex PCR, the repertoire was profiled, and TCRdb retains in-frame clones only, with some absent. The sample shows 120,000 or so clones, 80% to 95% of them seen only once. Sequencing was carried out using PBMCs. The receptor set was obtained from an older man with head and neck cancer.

DNA of the CDR3: TGCAGCGTTCAATCGGGACAGGGGACCTACACCTTC. This gives the protein CSVQSGQGTYTF. This chain uses TRBV29-1 with TRBJ1-2; 10 bases match TRBD1. Germline CDR1 SQVTM, CDR2 ANQGSEA. Trimming took 5 bases from V and 10 from J; bases not matched to a gene: 7. There are 12 residues in the CDR3.

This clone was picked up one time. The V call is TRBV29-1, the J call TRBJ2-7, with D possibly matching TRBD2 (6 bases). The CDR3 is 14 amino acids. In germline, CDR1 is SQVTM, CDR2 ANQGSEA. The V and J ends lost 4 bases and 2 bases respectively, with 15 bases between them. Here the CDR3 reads CSVVGGAAAYEQYF. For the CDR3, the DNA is TGCAGCGTTGTAGGAGGGGCCGCCGCCTACGAGCAGTACTTC.

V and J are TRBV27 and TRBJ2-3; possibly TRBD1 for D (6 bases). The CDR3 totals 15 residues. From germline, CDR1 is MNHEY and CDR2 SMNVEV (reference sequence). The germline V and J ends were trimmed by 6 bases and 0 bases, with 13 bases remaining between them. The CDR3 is CASRPGQKSTDTQYF. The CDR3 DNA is TGTGCCAGCAGGCCCGGACAGAAAAGCACAGATACGCAGTATTTT.

CDR3 coding DNA: TGCGCCAGCAAGAGACAGCAACCCGAAGAGACCCAGTACTTC. It translates to CASKRQQPEETQYF. This chain links TRBV5-1 with TRBJ2-5; D is possibly TRBD1 (5 bases). The V end was cut by 6 bases, the J end by 3 bases, with 15 bases between. The CDR3 totals 14 residues. The germline CDR1 and CDR2 sequences are SGHRS and YFSETQ.

The DNA for the CDR3 is TGTGCCAGCCGCCATTACAGGGACACCGGGGAGCTGTTTTTT. Amino acids: CASRHYRDTGELFF. The chain is built from TRBV6-5 and TRBJ2-2, with D possibly matching TRBD1 (6 bases). CDR3 length: 14 amino acids. Trimming removed 8 bases at V and 3 bases at J, with 13 bases between. The germline CDR1 and CDR2 sequences are MNHEY and SVGAGI.

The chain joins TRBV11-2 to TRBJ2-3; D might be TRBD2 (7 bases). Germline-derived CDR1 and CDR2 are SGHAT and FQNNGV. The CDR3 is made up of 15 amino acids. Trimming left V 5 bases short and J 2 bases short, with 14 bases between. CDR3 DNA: TGTGCCAGCAGCCCCTGGGGGGGGGCCACAGATACGCAGTATTTT. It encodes CASSPWGGATDTQYF.

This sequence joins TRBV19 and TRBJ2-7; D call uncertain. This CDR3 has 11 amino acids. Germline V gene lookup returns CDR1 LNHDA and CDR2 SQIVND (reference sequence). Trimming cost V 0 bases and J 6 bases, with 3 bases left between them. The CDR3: CASSIDREQYF. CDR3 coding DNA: TGTGCCAGTAGTATAGATCGCGAGCAGTACTTC.

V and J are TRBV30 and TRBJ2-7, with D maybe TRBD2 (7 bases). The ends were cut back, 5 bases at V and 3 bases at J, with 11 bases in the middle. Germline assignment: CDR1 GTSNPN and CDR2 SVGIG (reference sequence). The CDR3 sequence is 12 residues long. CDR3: CAWHREGYEQYF. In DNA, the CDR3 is TGTGCCTGGCACAGGGAGGGCTACGAGCAGTACTTC. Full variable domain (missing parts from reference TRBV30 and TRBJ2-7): SQTIHQWPATLVQPVGSPLSLECTVEGTSNPNLYWYRQAAGRGLQLLFYSVGIGQISSEVPQNLSASRPQDRQFILSSKKLLLSDSGFYLCAWHREGYEQYFGPGTRLTVT.

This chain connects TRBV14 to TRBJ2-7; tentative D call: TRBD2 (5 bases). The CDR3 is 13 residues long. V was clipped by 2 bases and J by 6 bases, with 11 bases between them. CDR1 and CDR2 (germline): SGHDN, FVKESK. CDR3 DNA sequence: TGTGCCAGCAGCCAAATGGCGGGTCCCGAGCAGTACTTC. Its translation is CASSQMAGPEQYF. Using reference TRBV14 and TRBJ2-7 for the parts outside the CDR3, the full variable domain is EAGVTQFPSHSVIEKGQTVTLRCDPISGHDNLYWYRRVMGKEIKFLLHFVKESKQDESGMPNNRFLAERTGGTYSTLKVQPAELEDSGVYFCASSQMAGPEQYFGPGTRLTVT.

CDR3 sequence reads: CASSDMGVGYTF. CDR3 bases: TGTGCCAGCAGTGATATGGGTGTTGGCTACACCTTC. This sequence joins TRBV6-1 and TRBJ1-2, with D hard to call. The CDR3 is 12 residues long. V gave up 3 bases and J gave up 7 bases, with 9 bases separating them. Germline V lookup: CDR1 MNHNS, CDR2 SASEGT.

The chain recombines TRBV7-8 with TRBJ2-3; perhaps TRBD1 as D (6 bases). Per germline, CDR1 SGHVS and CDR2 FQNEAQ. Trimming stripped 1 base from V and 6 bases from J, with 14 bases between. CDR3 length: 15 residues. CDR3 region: CASSLGTVRDDTQYF. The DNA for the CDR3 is TGTGCCAGCAGCTTAGGGACAGTGAGGGACGATACGCAGTATTTT.

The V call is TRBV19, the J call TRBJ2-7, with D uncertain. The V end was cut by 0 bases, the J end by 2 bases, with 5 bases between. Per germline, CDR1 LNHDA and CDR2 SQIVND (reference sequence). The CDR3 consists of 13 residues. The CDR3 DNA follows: TGTGCCAGTAGTATAGACGCTCCCTACGAGCAGTACTTC. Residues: CASSIDAPYEQYF.

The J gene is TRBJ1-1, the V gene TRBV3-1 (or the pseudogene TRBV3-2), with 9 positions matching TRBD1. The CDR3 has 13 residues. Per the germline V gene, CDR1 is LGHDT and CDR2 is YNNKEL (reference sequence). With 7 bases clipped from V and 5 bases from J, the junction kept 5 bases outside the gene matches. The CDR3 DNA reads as TGTGCCAGCACCGACAGGGGGGGAACTGAAGCTTTCTTT. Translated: CASTDRGGTEAFF.

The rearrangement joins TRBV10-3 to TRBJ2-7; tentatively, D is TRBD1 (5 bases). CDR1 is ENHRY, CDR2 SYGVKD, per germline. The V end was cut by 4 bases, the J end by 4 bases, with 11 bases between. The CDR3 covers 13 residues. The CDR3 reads CAISAYQGYEQYF. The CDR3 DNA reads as TGTGCCATCAGTGCGTACCAGGGATACGAGCAGTACTTC.

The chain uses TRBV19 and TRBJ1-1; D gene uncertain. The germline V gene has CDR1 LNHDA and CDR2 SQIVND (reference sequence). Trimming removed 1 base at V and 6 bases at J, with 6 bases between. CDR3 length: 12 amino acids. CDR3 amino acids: CASSIGAAEAFF. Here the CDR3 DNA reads TGTGCCAGTAGTATAGGGGCAGCTGAAGCTTTCTTT.

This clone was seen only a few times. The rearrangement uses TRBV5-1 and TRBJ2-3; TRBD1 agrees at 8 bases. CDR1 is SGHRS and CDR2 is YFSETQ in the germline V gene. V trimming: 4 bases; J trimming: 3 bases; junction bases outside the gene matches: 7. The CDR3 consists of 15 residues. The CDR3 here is CASSPLDRETDTQYF. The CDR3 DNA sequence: TGCGCCAGCAGCCCACTGGACAGGGAGACAGATACGCAGTATTTT.

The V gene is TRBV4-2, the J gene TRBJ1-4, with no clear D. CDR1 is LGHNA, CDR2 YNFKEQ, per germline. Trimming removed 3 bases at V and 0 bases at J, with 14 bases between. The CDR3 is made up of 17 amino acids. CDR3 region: CASSQPTVSSTNEKLFF. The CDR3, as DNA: TGTGCCAGCAGCCAGCCCACAGTATCTTCAACTAATGAAAAACTGTTTTTT.

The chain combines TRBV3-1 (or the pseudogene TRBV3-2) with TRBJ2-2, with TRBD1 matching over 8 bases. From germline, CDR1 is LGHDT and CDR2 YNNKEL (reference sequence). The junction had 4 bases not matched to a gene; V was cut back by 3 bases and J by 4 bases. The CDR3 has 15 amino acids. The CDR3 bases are TGTGCCAGCAGCCAGCAGGGGGCTGGCACCGGGGAGCTGTTTTTT. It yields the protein CASSQQGAGTGELFF.

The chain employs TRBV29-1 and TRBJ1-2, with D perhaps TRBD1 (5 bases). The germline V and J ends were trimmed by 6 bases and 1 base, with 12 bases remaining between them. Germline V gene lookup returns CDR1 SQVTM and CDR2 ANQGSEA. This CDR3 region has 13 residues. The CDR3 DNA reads TGCAGCGTGGAACCCAGGGATAACTATGGCTACACCTTC. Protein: CSVEPRDNYGYTF. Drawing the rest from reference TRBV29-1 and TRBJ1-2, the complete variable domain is SAVISQKPSRDICQRGTSLTIQCQVDSQVTMMFWYRQQPGQSLTLIATANQGSEATYESGFVIDKFPISRPNLTFSTLTVSNMSPEDSSIYLCSVEPRDNYGYTFGSGTRLTVV.

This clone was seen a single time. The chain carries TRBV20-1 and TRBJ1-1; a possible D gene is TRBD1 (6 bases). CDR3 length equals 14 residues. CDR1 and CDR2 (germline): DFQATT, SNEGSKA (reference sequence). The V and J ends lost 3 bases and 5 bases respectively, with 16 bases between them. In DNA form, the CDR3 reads TGCAGTGCTAGTAACCAGGGGATCGGGACTGAAGCTTTCTTT. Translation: CSASNQGIGTEAFF.

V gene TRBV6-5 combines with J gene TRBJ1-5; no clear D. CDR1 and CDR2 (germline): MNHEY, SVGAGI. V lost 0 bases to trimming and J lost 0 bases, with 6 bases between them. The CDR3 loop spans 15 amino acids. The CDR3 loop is CASSYSAASNQPQHF. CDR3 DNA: TGTGCCAGCAGTTACTCGGCGGCTAGCAATCAGCCCCAGCATTTT.

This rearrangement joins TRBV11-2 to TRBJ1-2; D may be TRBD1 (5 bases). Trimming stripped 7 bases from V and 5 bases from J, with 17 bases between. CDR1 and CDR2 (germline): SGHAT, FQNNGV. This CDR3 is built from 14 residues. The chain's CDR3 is CASTYGPGGYGYTF. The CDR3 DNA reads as TGTGCCAGCACCTATGGGCCGGGGGGATATGGCTACACCTTC.